The 14 T cell receptor beta chains below were found in one sample sequenced in a study of beta chain features in type 1 diabetes. The study reverse transcribed the entire isolated RNA, so it sequenced expressed TCRB transcripts. Here immunoSEQ multiplex PCR was the method, and the copy in TCRdb shows in-frame clones only, minus some. The sample lists 600,000 to 650,000 clones; roughly a sixth were seen once. The material sequenced was naive CD4+ T cells from blood. These receptors were collected from a man aged 18 to 30 in good health.

The rearrangement uses TRBV6-6 and TRBJ2-7; a possible D gene is TRBD2 (6 bases). The germline V gene encodes CDR1 MNHNY and CDR2 SVGAGI (reference sequence). This CDR3 spans 13 amino acids. Trimming took off 10 bases at V and 1 base at J, with 14 bases between the two ends. CDR3 nucleotides: TGTGCCATCGAGCGCGCGGGATCCTACGAGCAGTACTTC. The encoded protein is CAIERAGSYEQYF.

The chain links TRBV5-1 to TRBJ2-7, with 8 bases that match TRBD1. The V gene end was trimmed by 4 bases and the J gene end by 1 base; junction bases not matched to a gene: 4. Germline V gene sequence: CDR1 SGHRS, CDR2 YFSETQ. This CDR3 has 14 amino acids. The CDR3 bases are TGCGCCAGCAGCGCCCGGGACAGGTCCTACGAGCAGTACTTC. This codes for CASSARDRSYEQYF.

This clone has just a few counts. The chain combines TRBV29-1 with TRBJ1-2, with D perhaps matching TRBD1 (5 bases). The CDR3 totals 10 residues. CDR1 is SQVTM, CDR2 ANQGSEA, per germline. V was cut by 7 bases and J by 8 bases, with 11 bases left in between. The DNA of the CDR3 is TGCAGCGCCAGGGTGGGCGGCTACACCTTC. Translation gives CSARVGGYTF. The full variable domain, with the rest looked up from reference TRBV29-1 and TRBJ1-2, is SAVISQKPSRDICQRGTSLTIQCQVDSQVTMMFWYRQQPGQSLTLIATANQGSEATYESGFVIDKFPISRPNLTFSTLTVSNMSPEDSSIYLCSARVGGYTFGSGTRLTVV.

V gene TRBV7-2 combines with J gene TRBJ1-4; D not certain. CDR1 and CDR2 from the germline V gene are SGHTA and FQGNSA. V was shortened by 1 base and J by 0 bases, with 6 bases between the two germline ends. The length of the CDR3 is 15 residues. The DNA for the CDR3 is TGTGCCAGCAGCTTAGAAACAGCAACTAATGAAAAACTGTTTTTT. Translating it yields CASSLETATNEKLFF.

This chain uses TRBV7-2 with TRBJ1-1; D is perhaps TRBD1 (6 bases). The CDR3 loop spans 14 amino acids. The V end lost 3 bases, the J end lost 2 bases, and 10 bases lay between the germline ends. Germline V gene data show CDR1 as SGHTA and CDR2 as FQGNSA. The CDR3 sequence is CASSFRGLNTEAFF. Written as DNA, the CDR3 is TGTGCCAGCAGCTTCAGGGGTTTAAACACTGAAGCTTTCTTT. Full variable domain (rest looked up from reference TRBV7-2 and TRBJ1-1): GAGVSQSPSNKVTEKGKDVELRCDPISGHTALYWYRQSLGQGLEFLIYFQGNSAPDKSGLPSDRFSAERTGGSVSTLTIQRTQQEDSAVYLCASSFRGLNTEAFFGQGTRLTVV.

This clone appeared a few times. J is TRBJ2-3 and V is TRBV7-2; 7 bases fit TRBD2. Germline values: CDR1 SGHTA, CDR2 FQGNSA. V trimming: 5 bases; J trimming: 4 bases; junction bases outside the gene matches: 9. This CDR3 is built from 15 residues. CDR3 DNA: TGTGCCAGCAGCCCAGCGGGGCTGGCGGCAGATACGCAGTATTTT. Translation: CASSPAGLAADTQYF.

The chain combines TRBV7-8 with TRBJ2-7, with 9 bases lining up with TRBD2. This CDR3 is 14 amino acids long. The V gene end was trimmed by 3 bases and the J gene end by 5 bases; junction bases not matched to a gene: 5. The germline V gene has CDR1 SGHVS and CDR2 FQNEAQ. For the CDR3, the DNA is TGTGCCAGCAGCTTTAGCGGGAGAGGCGACGAGCAGTACTTC. This gives the protein CASSFSGRGDEQYF.

The gene calls are TRBV28 and TRBJ2-7; D assignment may be TRBD1 or TRBD2 (5 bases each). The CDR3 runs to 14 residues. Germline-derived CDR1 and CDR2 are MDHEN and SYDVKM. Trimming shortened V by 1 base and J by 2 bases, and 9 bases separated the two germline ends. The CDR3 DNA reads as TGTGCCAGCAGTTTATATCAGGGAGCCTACGAGCAGTACTTC. This codes for CASSLYQGAYEQYF.

The chain carries TRBV7-2 and TRBJ1-2, with D possibly being TRBD1 (6 bases). The germline V gene has CDR1 SGHTA and CDR2 FQGNSA. Trimming removed 5 bases from V and 4 bases from J, with 14 bases in between. The CDR3 runs 14 residues. CDR3 in amino acids: CASSPRQAFYGYTF. The CDR3 DNA reads TGTGCCAGCAGCCCCCGACAGGCGTTCTATGGCTACACCTTC.

The chain has TRBV6-6 and TRBJ2-3; D is tentatively TRBD1 or TRBD2 (5 bases each). With 5 bases removed from V and 3 bases from J, the gap between germline ends came to 12 bases. The germline V gene encodes CDR1 MNHNY and CDR2 SVGAGI (reference sequence). This CDR3 spans 14 amino acids. The CDR3 region is CASSHGDGTDTQYF. CDR3 nucleotide sequence: TGTGCCAGCAGTCACGGGGACGGAACAGATACGCAGTATTTT.

This clone has at least ten counts. The rearrangement uses TRBV5-4 and TRBJ2-2; D is undetermined. The V gene lost 5 bases and the J gene lost 11 bases, with 16 bases spanning the gap. The CDR3 has 13 residues. Germline V gene sequence: CDR1 SGHNT, CDR2 YYREEE (reference sequence). CDR3: CASRLPRADELFF. The CDR3 DNA reads TGTGCCAGCAGATTACCCCGGGCCGACGAGCTGTTTTTT.

The chain couples TRBV5-1 to TRBJ2-7, with 8 positions matching TRBD2. The CDR3 totals 15 residues. V gave up 6 bases and J gave up 1 base; unmatched junction bases: 9. Germline lookup yields CDR1 SGHRS and CDR2 YFSETQ. The CDR3 DNA is TGCGCCAGCAACGAGACTAGCGCCCTTTCCTACGAGCAGTACTTC. Amino acid sequence: CASNETSALSYEQYF.

In its sample, this clone was seen a few times. The V gene is TRBV7-2, the J gene TRBJ2-5, with D possibly matching TRBD2 (5 bases). Germline CDR1 SGHTA, CDR2 FQGNSA. This CDR3 is built from 15 residues. The V and J ends lost 3 bases and 2 bases respectively, with 13 bases between them. This CDR3 is CASSLNNLAQETQYF. DNA for the CDR3: TGTGCCAGCAGCTTGAATAACCTAGCACAAGAGACCCAGTACTTC.

In DNA, the CDR3 is TGTGCCAGCAGTGGGGATTTCAACACTGAAGCTTTCTTT. Its protein product is CASSGDFNTEAFF. The chain carries TRBV2 and TRBJ1-1, with no clear D. The CDR3 has 13 amino acids. The germline V and J ends were trimmed by 4 bases and 2 bases, with 8 bases remaining between them. The germline V gene has CDR1 SNHLY and CDR2 FYNNEI.